This T cell receptor beta chain derives from a study of blood T cells in healthy people across ages (dated by TCRdb to about 2015). Study-wide context: In model experiments, template switching captured roughly one uniquely barcoded TCR beta cDNA molecule for every two T cells. Using deep sequencing normalized with unique cDNA molecular identifiers, the study measured how TCR beta repertoire diversity changes with age. Four age groups were formed from the donors: young (average about 17 years), middle-aged (just under 40), aged (roughly 56) and long-lived (approximately 78). To avoid experimental bias, donors of different ages were spread randomly across the sequencing lanes. Two additional independent replicas of 1 million unique cDNA reads from the same blood draw were analyzed for two donors (one aged 18 to 30 and one aged 80 or older). General study outcomes and caveats: As age increased, observed TCR beta diversity per million T cells dropped in a roughly linear way, and a significant reduction was already evident by age around 41. Compared with the aged group, the long-lived group had more naive CD4+ T cells, fewer expanded clones and increased TCR diversity, suggesting age selection. Since profiling was done on bulk unsorted PBMCs, naive and antigen-experienced compartments could not be conclusively compared. The CMV infection status of donors was not known, potentially confounding age-related changes in expanded clonotypes. Estimates of total diversity from one million sequenced T cells were regarded as lower bounds and underestimates. Observed TCR beta diversity correlated strongly with the percentage of naive T cells measured by flow cytometry.

The library relied on 5' RACE. The sequencer was an Illumina HiSeq 2500. A second PCR of roughly 7 to 11 cycles was performed with a sample-barcoded 5' primer and a J-beta primer mix. A template-switch 5' adaptor carrying 12 random nucleotides introduced a unique molecular identifier onto each TCR beta cDNA molecule. Each sample yielded at least 2.5 million CDR3-containing paired-end reads. All of the RNA was converted into first-strand cDNA using the Mint cDNA synthesis kit, with a TRBC-specific oligonucleotide serving as the primer. After uracil-DNA glycosylase treatment, a first 18-cycle PCR used universal primers M1SS and BC2_uni_R on all cDNA. The authors processed their data as follows. For normalization, 1 million high-quality reads, each with a distinct molecular identifier, were randomly selected from each sample. Reads with shared molecular identifiers were discarded instead of being binned into consensus sequences. MiTCR, set to a Q25 quality threshold and the strictest error-elimination algorithm, was used for CDR3 identification, clonotype clustering and error correction. A nonparametric unseen species model using Euler transformation provided a lower-bound estimate of total TCR beta diversity. TCRdb trimmed the raw reads at Q25, called clones with MiXCR and kept productive beta chains. Under each unique CDR3 protein, matching rows form one entry showing the most common genes and DNA. The V and J calls were not made by the authors but by TCRdb's processing. The sample table records 550,000 to 650,000 distinct CDR3 sequences; under 30% of these occur just once. The top ten hold 15% to 19% of the sample.

Systemically healthy Caucasian individuals from Russia, 39 in total and aged roughly 6 to 95 years, were included as donors. About 9.6 milliliters of peripheral blood were collected from each donor into EDTA-treated Vacutainer tubes. Ficoll-Paque density-gradient centrifugation was used to isolate PBMCs, with at least 7 million obtained per sample. Total RNA, at least 6 micrograms per sample, was extracted from PBMCs with Trizol reagent. For every donor, an aliquot of PBMCs went through flow cytometry to measure the percentages of naive CD45RAhigh/CD27high T cells. A remark on this clonotype: The clone's antigen remains unknown. Within one base of it there is no much larger clone, and no base qualities were kept.

V loses 4 bases at its end and J loses 4 bases; junction bases beyond the gene matches: 3. The CDR3 numbers 12 residues from cysteine through phenylalanine. Only the CDR3 portion is preserved as DNA: 36 bases, with reading frame beginning at the first base. From a lookup of the germline V gene (reference sequence), CDR1 and CDR2 are GTSNPN and SVGIG. The sample consisted of blood. The chain uses TRBV30 and TRBJ1-2, with 7 bases in between that match TRBD1. The receptor was derived from a woman older than 75 in good health. The DNA is TGTGCCTGGACCCCAGGGGGCTATGGCTACACCTTC. Its coded protein is CAWTPGGYGYTF.